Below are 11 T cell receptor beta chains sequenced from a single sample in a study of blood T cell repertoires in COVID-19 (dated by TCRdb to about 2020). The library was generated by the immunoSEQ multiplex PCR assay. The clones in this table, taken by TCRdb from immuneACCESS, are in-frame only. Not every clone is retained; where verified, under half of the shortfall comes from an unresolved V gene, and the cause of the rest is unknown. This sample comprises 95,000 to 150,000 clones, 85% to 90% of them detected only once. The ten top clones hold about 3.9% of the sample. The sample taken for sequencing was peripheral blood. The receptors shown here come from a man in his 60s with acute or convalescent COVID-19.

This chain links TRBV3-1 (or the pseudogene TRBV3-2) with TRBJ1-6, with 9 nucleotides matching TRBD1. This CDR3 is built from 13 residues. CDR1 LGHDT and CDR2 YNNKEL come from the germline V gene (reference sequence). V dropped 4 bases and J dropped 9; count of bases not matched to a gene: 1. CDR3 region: CASSRDRVSPLHF. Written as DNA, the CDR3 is TGTGCCAGCAGCCGGGACAGGGTTTCACCCCTCCACTTT.

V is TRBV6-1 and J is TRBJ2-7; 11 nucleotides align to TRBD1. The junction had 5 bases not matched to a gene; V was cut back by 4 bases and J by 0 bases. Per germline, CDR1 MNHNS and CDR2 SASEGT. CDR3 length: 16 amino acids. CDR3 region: CASSGPGTGGSYEQYF. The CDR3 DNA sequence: TGTGCCAGCAGTGGGCCCGGGACAGGGGGCTCCTACGAGCAGTACTTC.

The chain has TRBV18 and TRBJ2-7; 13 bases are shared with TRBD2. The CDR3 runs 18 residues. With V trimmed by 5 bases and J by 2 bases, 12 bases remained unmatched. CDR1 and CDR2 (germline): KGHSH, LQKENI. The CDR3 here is CASSGTGTSGKGTYEQYF. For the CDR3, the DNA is TGTGCCAGCTCAGGAACCGGGACTAGCGGGAAGGGGACCTACGAGCAGTACTTC.

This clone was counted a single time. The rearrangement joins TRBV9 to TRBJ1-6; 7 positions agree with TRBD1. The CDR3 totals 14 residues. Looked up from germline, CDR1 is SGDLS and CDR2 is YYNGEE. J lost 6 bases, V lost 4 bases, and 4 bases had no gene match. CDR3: CASSRTGVNSPLHF. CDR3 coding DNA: TGTGCCAGCAGCCGTACAGGGGTTAATTCACCCCTCCACTTT.

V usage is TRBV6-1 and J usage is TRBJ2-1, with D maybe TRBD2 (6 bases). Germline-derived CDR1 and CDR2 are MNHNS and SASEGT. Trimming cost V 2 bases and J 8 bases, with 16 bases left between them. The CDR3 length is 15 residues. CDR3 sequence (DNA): TGTGCCAGCAGTGAAAGGCGGGTGGAGGGCGATGAGCAGTTCTTC. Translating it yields CASSERRVEGDEQFF.

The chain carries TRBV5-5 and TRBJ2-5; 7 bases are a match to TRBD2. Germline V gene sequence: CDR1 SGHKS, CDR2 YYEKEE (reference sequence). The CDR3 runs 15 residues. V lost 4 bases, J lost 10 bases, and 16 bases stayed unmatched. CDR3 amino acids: CASSHRSGTPGGQYF. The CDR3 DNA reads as TGTGCCAGCAGCCATCGTAGCGGCACCCCGGGGGGCCAGTACTTC.

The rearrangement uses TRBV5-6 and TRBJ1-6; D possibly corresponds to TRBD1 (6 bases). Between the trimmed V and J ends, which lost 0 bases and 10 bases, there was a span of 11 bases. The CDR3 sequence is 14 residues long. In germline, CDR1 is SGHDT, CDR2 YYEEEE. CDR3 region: CASSLAGDGSPLHF. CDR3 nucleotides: TGTGCCAGCAGCTTGGCAGGGGATGGGTCACCCCTCCACTTT.

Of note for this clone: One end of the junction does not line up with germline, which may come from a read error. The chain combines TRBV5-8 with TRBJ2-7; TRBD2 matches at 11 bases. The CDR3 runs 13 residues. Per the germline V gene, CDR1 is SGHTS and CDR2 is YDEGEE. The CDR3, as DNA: TGTGCCAGCAGCTTGGTCGGGACTAGCGGATATTTCTTC. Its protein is CASSLVGTSGYFF.

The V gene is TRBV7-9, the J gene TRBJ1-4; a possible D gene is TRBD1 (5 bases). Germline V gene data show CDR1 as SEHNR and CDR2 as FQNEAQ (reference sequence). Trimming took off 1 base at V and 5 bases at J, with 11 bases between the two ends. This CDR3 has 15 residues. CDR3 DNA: TGTGCCAGCAGCTTAGGGGGCCCTCACAATGAAAAACTGTTTTTT. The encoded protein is CASSLGGPHNEKLFF. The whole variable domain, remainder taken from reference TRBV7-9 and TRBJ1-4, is DTGVSQNPRHKITKRGQNVTFRCDPISEHNRLYWYRQTLGQGPEFLTYFQNEAQLEKSRLLSDRFSAERPKGSFSTLEIQRTEQGDSAMYLCASSLGGPHNEKLFFGSGTQLSVL.

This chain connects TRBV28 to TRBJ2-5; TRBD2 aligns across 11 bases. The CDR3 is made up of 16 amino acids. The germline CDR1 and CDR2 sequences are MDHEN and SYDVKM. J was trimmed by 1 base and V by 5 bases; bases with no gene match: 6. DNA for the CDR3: TGTGCCAGCAGTCCGCTAGCGGGAGGCCTCCAAGAGACCCAGTACTTC. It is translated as CASSPLAGGLQETQYF.

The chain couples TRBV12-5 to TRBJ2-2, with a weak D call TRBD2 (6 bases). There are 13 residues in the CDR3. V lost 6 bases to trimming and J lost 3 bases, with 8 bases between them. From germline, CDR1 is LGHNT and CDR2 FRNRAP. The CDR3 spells CASGSGDTGELFF. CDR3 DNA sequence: TGTGCTAGTGGCTCGGGGGACACCGGGGAGCTGTTTTTT.